These 8 T cell receptor beta chains originate from one sample sequenced in a study of blood T cell repertoires in COVID-19. Profiled with immunoSEQ multiplex PCR; TCRdb holds only in-frame clones, not every one. The sample yields about 230,000 clones, about 85% seen once. The specimen was peripheral blood. The receptors stem from a woman of 80 years or more with active or convalescent COVID-19.

This clone was seen once. The CDR3 loop reads CASSLGRDSYEQYF. The DNA of the CDR3 is TGTGCCAGCAGCTTAGGCCGGGACTCCTACGAGCAGTACTTC. This rearrangement joins TRBV7-9 to TRBJ2-7; the D gene is possibly TRBD2 (5 bases). The CDR3 has 14 amino acids. Germline assignment: CDR1 SEHNR and CDR2 FQNEAQ (reference sequence). The germline V and J ends were trimmed by 1 base and 0 bases, with 7 bases remaining between them.

J is TRBJ2-3 and V is TRBV19, with 7 bases that match TRBD2. With V trimmed by 5 bases and J by 0 bases, 17 bases remained unmatched. Germline loops: CDR1 LNHDA, CDR2 SQIVND (reference sequence). The CDR3 spans 19 residues. CDR3 nucleotides: TGTGCCAGTAGTGGGCGGCGGGGGACCCCCAGAACTAGCACAGATACGCAGTATTTT. This codes for CASSGRRGTPRTSTDTQYF.

This clone was observed a single time. The chain has TRBV7-3 and TRBJ1-5; no clear D. The V gene lost 5 bases and the J gene lost 1 base, with 18 bases spanning the gap. The CDR3 length is 17 residues. The germline CDR1 and CDR2 sequences are SGHTA and FQGTGA. CDR3 in amino acids: CASSQLPRGGSNQPQHF. CDR3 bases: TGTGCCAGCAGCCAACTGCCTCGGGGAGGGAGCAATCAGCCCCAGCATTTT.

The table lists this clone with a count of one. The chain uses TRBV6-1 and TRBJ1-5; D ambiguous. The CDR3 contains 14 residues. CDR1 is MNHNS and CDR2 is SASEGT in the germline V gene. V gave up 0 bases and J gave up 3 bases, with 6 bases separating them. CDR3: CASSEARANQPQHF. CDR3 DNA sequence: TGTGCCAGCAGTGAAGCCCGCGCCAATCAGCCCCAGCATTTT.

The chain uses TRBV5-8 and TRBJ2-5; 16 positions agree with TRBD2. Germline CDR1 is SGHTS and CDR2 is YDEGEE. The V segment lost 4 bases and the J segment 0 bases; nucleotides outside the gene matches: 3. The CDR3 contains 17 residues. CDR3 in amino acids: CASSRGLAGGYQETQYF. The CDR3 DNA sequence: TGTGCCAGCAGCCGGGGACTAGCGGGGGGGTACCAAGAGACCCAGTACTTC.

The genes are TRBV5-1 and TRBJ2-5; no firm D call. Trimming stripped 3 bases from V and 2 bases from J, with 5 bases between. Germline-derived CDR1 and CDR2 are SGHRS and YFSETQ. The CDR3 is 12 residues long. CDR3 amino acids: CASSSQQETQYF. CDR3 nucleotide sequence: TGCGCCAGCAGCTCCCAGCAAGAGACCCAGTACTTC.

V usage is TRBV4-1 and J usage is TRBJ1-5, with D unresolved. This CDR3 comprises 17 residues. V was pared by 0 bases and J by 4 bases, with 16 bases between. Germline-derived CDR1 and CDR2 are MGHRA and YSYEKL. Here the CDR3 DNA reads TGCGCCAGCAGCCAAGACCCGGGGAACGTTAGAAATCAGCCCCAGCATTTT. It encodes CASSQDPGNVRNQPQHF.

This clone was picked up one time. The DNA is omitted, as the CDR3 cannot be located on it reliably, and the CDR3 follows TCRdb's listing. CDR3: CASSNVGRGAGQFF. This chain joins TRBV21-1 and TRBJ2-1; TRBD2 is the table's D call and was not checked against the DNA. TRBV21-1 is a listed pseudogene. Including both end residues, the CDR3 is 14 amino acids long.